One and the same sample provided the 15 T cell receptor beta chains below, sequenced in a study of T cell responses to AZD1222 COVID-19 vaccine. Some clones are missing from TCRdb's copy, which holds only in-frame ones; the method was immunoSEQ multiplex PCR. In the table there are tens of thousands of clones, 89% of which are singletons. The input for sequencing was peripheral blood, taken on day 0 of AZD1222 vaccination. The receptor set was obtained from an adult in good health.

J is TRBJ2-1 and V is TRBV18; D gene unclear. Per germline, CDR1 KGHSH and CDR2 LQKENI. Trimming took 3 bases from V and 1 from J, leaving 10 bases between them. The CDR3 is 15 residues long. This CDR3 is CASSPLSASYNEQFF. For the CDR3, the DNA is TGTGCCAGCTCACCCTTATCGGCTTCCTACAATGAGCAGTTCTTC.

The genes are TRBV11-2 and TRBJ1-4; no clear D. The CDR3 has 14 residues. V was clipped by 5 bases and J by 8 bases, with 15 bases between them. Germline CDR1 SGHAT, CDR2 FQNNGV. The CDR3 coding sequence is TGTGCCAGCAGCCGCCAGAGGTTGGAGGAAAAACTGTTTTTT. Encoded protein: CASSRQRLEEKLFF.

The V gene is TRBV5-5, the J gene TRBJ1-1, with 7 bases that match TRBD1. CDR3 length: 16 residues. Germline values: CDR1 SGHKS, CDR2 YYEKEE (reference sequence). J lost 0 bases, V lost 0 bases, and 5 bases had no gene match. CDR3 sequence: CASSLAHRGVNTEAFF. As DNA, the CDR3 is TGTGCCAGCAGCTTGGCCCACAGGGGTGTGAACACTGAAGCTTTCTTT. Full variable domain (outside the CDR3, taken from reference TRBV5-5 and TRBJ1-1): DAGVTQSPTHLIKTRGQQVTLRCSPISGHKSVSWYQQVLGQGPQFIFQYYEKEERGRGNFPDRFSARQFPNYSSELNVNALLLGDSALYLCASSLAHRGVNTEAFFGQGTRLTVV.

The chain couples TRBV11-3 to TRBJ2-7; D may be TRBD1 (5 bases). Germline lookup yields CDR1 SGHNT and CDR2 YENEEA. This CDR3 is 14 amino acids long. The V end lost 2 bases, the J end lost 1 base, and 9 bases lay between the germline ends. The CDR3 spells CASSLWQGSYEQYF. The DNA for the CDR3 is TGTGCCAGCAGCTTATGGCAGGGATCCTACGAGCAGTACTTC. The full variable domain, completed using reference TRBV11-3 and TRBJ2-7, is EAGVVQSPRYKIIEKKQPVAFWCNPISGHNTLYWYLQNLGQGPELLIRYENEEAVDDSQLPKDRFSAERLKGVDSTLKIQPAELGDSAVYLCASSLWQGSYEQYFGPGTRLTVT.

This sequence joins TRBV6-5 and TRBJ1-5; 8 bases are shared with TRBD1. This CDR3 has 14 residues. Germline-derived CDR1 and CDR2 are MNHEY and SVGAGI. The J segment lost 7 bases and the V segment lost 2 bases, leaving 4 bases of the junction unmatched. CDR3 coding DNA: TGTGCCAGCAGTTACGACAGGGGTGAACAGCCCCAGCATTTT. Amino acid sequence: CASSYDRGEQPQHF.

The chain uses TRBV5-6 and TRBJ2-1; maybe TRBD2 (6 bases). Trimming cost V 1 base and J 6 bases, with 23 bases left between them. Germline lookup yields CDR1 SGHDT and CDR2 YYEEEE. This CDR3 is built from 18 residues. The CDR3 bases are TGTGCCAGCAGCTTGCCCCACCCCCGACTAGGACGTCGCAATGAGCAGTTCTTC. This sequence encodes CASSLPHPRLGRRNEQFF.

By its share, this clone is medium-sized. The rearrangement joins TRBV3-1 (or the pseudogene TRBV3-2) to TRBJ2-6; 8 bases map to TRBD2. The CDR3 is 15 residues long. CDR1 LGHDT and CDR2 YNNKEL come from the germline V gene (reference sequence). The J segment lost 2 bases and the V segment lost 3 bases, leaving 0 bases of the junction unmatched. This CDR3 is CASSQGLAGANVLTF. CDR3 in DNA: TGTGCCAGCAGCCAGGGACTAGCTGGGGCCAACGTCCTGACTTTC.

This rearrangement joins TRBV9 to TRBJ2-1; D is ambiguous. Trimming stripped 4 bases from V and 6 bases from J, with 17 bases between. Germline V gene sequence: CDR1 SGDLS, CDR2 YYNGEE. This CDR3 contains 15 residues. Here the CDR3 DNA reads TGTGCCAGCAGCACTGAGATACTGGATGTCAATGAGCAGTTCTTC. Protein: CASSTEILDVNEQFF.

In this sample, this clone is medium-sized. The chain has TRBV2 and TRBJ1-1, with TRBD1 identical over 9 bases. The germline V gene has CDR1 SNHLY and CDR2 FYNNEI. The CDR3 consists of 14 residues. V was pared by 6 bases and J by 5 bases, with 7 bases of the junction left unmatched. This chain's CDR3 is CASRGTGTGTEAFF. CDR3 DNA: TGTGCCAGCAGGGGGACAGGGACGGGAACTGAAGCTTTCTTT. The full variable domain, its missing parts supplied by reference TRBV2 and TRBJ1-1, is EPEVTQTPSHQVTQMGQEVILRCVPISNHLYFYWYRQILGQKVEFLVSFYNNEISEKSEIFDDQFSVERPDGSNFTLKIRSTKLEDSAMYFCASRGTGTGTEAFFGQGTRLTVV.

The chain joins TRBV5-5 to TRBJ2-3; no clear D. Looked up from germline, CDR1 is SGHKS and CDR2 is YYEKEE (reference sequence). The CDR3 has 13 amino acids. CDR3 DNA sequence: TGTGCTGGAGCCCGTACCAGCACAGATACGCAGTATTTT. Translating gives CAGARTSTDTQYF.

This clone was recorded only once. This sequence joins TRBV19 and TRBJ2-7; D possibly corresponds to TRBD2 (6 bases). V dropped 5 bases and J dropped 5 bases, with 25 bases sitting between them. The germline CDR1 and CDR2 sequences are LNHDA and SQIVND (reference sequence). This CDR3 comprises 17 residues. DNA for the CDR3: TGTGCCAGTAGTCCCCTTCTCTCCGACCGGGACTTCCACGAGCAGTACTTC. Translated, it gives CASSPLLSDRDFHEQYF.

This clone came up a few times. CDR3 sequence: CASREPGQGYYGYTF. The CDR3 DNA reads TGTGCCAGCAGGGAGCCGGGACAGGGGTACTATGGCTACACCTTC. The chain is built from TRBV7-2 and TRBJ1-2; 10 bases are a match to TRBD1. Germline CDR1 is SGHTA and CDR2 is FQGNSA. CDR3 length: 15 amino acids. V lost 6 bases, J lost 3 bases, and 7 bases stayed unmatched. The whole variable domain, filled in from reference TRBV7-2 and TRBJ1-2, reads GAGVSQSPSNKVTEKGKDVELRCDPISGHTALYWYRQSLGQGLEFLIYFQGNSAPDKSGLPSDRFSAERTGGSVSTLTIQRTQQEDSAVYLCASREPGQGYYGYTFGSGTRLTVV.

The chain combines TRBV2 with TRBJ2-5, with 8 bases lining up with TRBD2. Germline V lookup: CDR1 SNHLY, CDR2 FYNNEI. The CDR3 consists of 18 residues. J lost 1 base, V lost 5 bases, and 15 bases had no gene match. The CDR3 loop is CASSRVLLREETQETQYF. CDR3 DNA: TGTGCCAGCAGTCGGGTCCTATTGCGGGAGGAGACCCAAGAGACCCAGTACTTC.

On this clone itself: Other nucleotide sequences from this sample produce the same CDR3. In DNA form, the CDR3 reads TGTGCCTGGTCCGTCGGGGATACGCAGTATTTT. Translating gives CAWSVGDTQYF. The chain joins TRBV30 to TRBJ2-3; D not resolved. V shed 5 bases and J shed 6 bases, with 9 bases lying between them. Germline V CDR1 and CDR2: GTSNPN, SVGIG (reference sequence). The CDR3 runs 11 residues.

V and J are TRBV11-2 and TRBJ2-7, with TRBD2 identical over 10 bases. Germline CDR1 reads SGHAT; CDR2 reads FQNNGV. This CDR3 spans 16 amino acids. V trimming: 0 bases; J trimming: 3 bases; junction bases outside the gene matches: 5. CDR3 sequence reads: CASSLDQASGSYEQYF. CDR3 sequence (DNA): TGTGCCAGCAGCTTAGACCAGGCTAGCGGGAGCTACGAGCAGTACTTC.